These T cell receptor beta chains were read from a single sample in a study of T cells in Graves' hyperthyroidism and ophthalmopathy. TCRdb re-derived calls from the multiplex PCR reads in MiXCR, one entry per CDR3 protein. This table has about 260,000 distinct CDR3 sequences, 16% appearing once. Specimen: blood. These receptors all stem from a woman aged 18-29 years with Graves' ophthalmopathy. Each CDR3 is given with its conserved first and last residue. The order of the fields is D gene, clone size, V gene, J gene, CDR3 DNA, CDR3 protein. The D gene is left open where the match is weak. Rows give clone size only sometimes, using once, few, many, or a class for an expanded clone.

D gene: TRBD1
clone size: many
V gene: TRBV2
J gene: TRBJ2-7
CDR3 DNA: TGTGCCAGCAGCTCATACGGACAGGGGGACCCTAACGAGCAGTACTTC
CDR3 protein: CASSSYGQGDPNEQYF

D gene: -
clone size: many
V gene: TRBV7-9
J gene: TRBJ2-7
CDR3 DNA: TGTGCCAGCAGGAAGGGGCAGGGTCACGAGCAGTACTTC
CDR3 protein: CASRKGQGHEQYF

D gene: -
clone size: many
V gene: TRBV7-9
J gene: TRBJ1-1
CDR3 DNA: TGTGCCAGCAGCCCAAGGACGGAGAACACTGAAGCTTTCTTT
CDR3 protein: CASSPRTENTEAFF

D gene: -
clone size: -
V gene: TRBV28
J gene: TRBJ1-3
CDR3 DNA: TGTGCCAGCAGCTTAATTGGAAACACCATATATTTT
CDR3 protein: CASSLIGNTIYF

D gene: -
clone size: -
V gene: TRBV11-3
J gene: TRBJ2-1
CDR3 DNA: TGTGCCAGCAGCTTAGTTGAAGAGGAGCAGTTCTTC
CDR3 protein: CASSLVEEEQFF

D gene: TRBD1
clone size: many
V gene: TRBV6-1
J gene: TRBJ1-1
CDR3 DNA: TGTGCCAGCAGAAACAGGGGCGGCACTGAAGCTTTCTTT
CDR3 protein: CASRNRGGTEAFF

D gene: -
clone size: many
V gene: TRBV20-1
J gene: TRBJ2-2
CDR3 DNA: TGCAGTGCTAGAGACCCGTTGGCGAACACCGGGGAGCTGTTTTTT
CDR3 protein: CSARDPLANTGELFF

D gene: -
clone size: many
V gene: TRBV7-8
J gene: TRBJ1-5
CDR3 DNA: TGTGCCAGCAGCCCCCGTTACAGAAATAGCAATCAGCCCCAGCATTTT
CDR3 protein: CASSPRYRNSNQPQHF

D gene: -
clone size: many
V gene: TRBV12-5
J gene: TRBJ1-1
CDR3 DNA: TGTGCTAGTGCCCCCGGGGGGGCGAACACTGAAGCTTTCTTT
CDR3 protein: CASAPGGANTEAFF

D gene: TRBD2
clone size: many
V gene: TRBV6-2/TRBV6-3
J gene: TRBJ2-3
CDR3 DNA: TGTGCCAGCAGCCAATACCCAGCGGGAGGGCGGCGGCCAGATACGCAGTATTTT
CDR3 protein: CASSQYPAGGRRPDTQYF

D gene: TRBD1
clone size: -
V gene: TRBV2
J gene: TRBJ1-5
CDR3 DNA: TGTGCCAGCAGGGACAACAGGGGCATAGGTCAGCCCCAGCATTTT
CDR3 protein: CASRDNRGIGQPQHF

D gene: -
clone size: many
V gene: TRBV20-1
J gene: TRBJ1-5
CDR3 DNA: TGCAGTGCTAGGGGACACCCCGCAGGGCCCCAGCATTTT
CDR3 protein: CSARGHPAGPQHF

D gene: -
clone size: many
V gene: TRBV9
J gene: TRBJ2-1
CDR3 DNA: TGTGCCAGCAGCGCGACCGGGACTCCCCTCAGCAATGAGCAGTTCTTC
CDR3 protein: CASSATGTPLSNEQFF

D gene: -
clone size: -
V gene: TRBV10-3
J gene: TRBJ2-2
CDR3 DNA: TGTGCCATCAGTGCCCTTTTTGATACCGGGGAGCTGTTTTTT
CDR3 protein: CAISALFDTGELFF

D gene: TRBD1
clone size: many
V gene: TRBV6-1
J gene: TRBJ2-3
CDR3 DNA: TGTGCCAGCAGTTTGGACAGGGGGCATCAAGATACGCAGTATTTT
CDR3 protein: CASSLDRGHQDTQYF